This is a list of T cell receptor beta chains from one sample in a study of shared clonotypes between healthy human individuals. The table came from immunoSEQ multiplex PCR; TCRdb's copy has only in-frame clones and leaves some out. This repertoire shows roughly 300,000 clones, around 86% found once; its top ten account for about a sixth. The sample was memory CD8+ T cells sorted from blood. The receptors were gathered from a man between 18 and 29 years old in good health. Each CDR3 is given with its conserved first and last residue. The D gene is left open where the match is weak. Clone size is not always given. Where it is, it says once, few, many or a class for expanded clones.

>TRBV27|.|13|.|TRBJ2-7
TGTGCCAGCAGTACAGGGCCCATCTACGAGCAGTACTTC
CASSTGPIYEQYF
>TRBV9|TRBD2|14|many|TRBJ2-1
TGTGCCAGCAATCCGGGGGGAGTTAGGAATGAGCAGTTCTTC
CASNPGGVRNEQFF
>TRBV19|.|13|.|TRBJ2-3
TGTGCCAGTAGTATAGCGAGCACAGATACGCAGTATTTT
CASSIASTDTQYF
>TRBV27|TRBD1|13|once|TRBJ2-7
TGTGCCAGCAGTGGACAGGGTTACAACGAGCAGTACTTC
CASSGQGYNEQYF
>TRBV9|TRBD1|15|.|TRBJ2-7
TGTGCCAGCAGTCACGGACAGGGGGTCTCCTACGAGCAGTACTTC
CASSHGQGVSYEQYF
>TRBV7-6|.|14|.|TRBJ1-6
TGTGCCAGCAGCTTACCGGGGGTTTACTCACCCCTCCACTTT
CASSLPGVYSPLHF
>TRBV19|.|15|.|TRBJ1-5
TGTGCCAGTAGTTACCAGGATTATAGCAATCAGCCCCAGCATTTT
CASSYQDYSNQPQHF
>TRBV9|.|15|.|TRBJ2-5
TGTGCCAGCAGCTCCCCGTTGGCTATAGAAGAGACCCAGTACTTC
CASSSPLAIEETQYF
>TRBV7-9|.|14|few|TRBJ1-5
TGTGCCAGCAGCTACGACAGCAGCAATCAGCCCCAGCATTTT
CASSYDSSNQPQHF
>TRBV19|TRBD1|15|once|TRBJ2-7
TGTGCCAGTAGTATGACCGGGACAGGGTCTGGCGAGCAGTACTTC
CASSMTGTGSGEQYF
>TRBV27|.|12|.|TRBJ1-6
TGTGCCAGCAGTTTAACTAATTCACCCCTCCACTTT
CASSLTNSPLHF
>TRBV10-3|.|13|.|TRBJ1-2
TGTGCCATCAGTGATACGGGGACCTATGGCTACACCTTC
CAISDTGTYGYTF
>TRBV2|.|12|.|TRBJ1-2
TGTGCCAGCAGTGAGGGGATGGACGGCTACACCTTC
CASSEGMDGYTF
>TRBV27|.|14|.|TRBJ2-7
TGTGCCAGCAGTCCCCTTAAGGGGGCCTACGAGCAGTACTTC
CASSPLKGAYEQYF
>TRBV19|TRBD1|12|.|TRBJ2-3
TGTGCCAGTCGGACAGGGGCAGATACGCAGTATTTT
CASRTGADTQYF
>TRBV29-1|TRBD2|13|.|TRBJ2-1
TGCAGCGTTATAGCGGGAGACTACAATGAGCAGTTCTTC
CSVIAGDYNEQFF
>TRBV28|.|16|.|TRBJ2-3
TGTGCCAGCAGTGCCAATTTATTCGGGCCCAGGGATACGCAGTATTTT
CASSANLFGPRDTQYF
>TRBV27|.|15|.|TRBJ2-3
TGTGCCAGCAGTCCCATCGGGGGCAGCACAGATACGCAGTATTTT
CASSPIGGSTDTQYF
>TRBV29-1|.|15|.|TRBJ1-3
TGCAGCGTTGCCGATGGAGGTTATTCAGGAAACACCATATATTTT
CSVADGGYSGNTIYF
>TRBV7-9|.|12|.|TRBJ2-1
TGTGCCAGCAGCTTGAGGGCGAATGAGCAGTTCTTC
CASSLRANEQFF
>TRBV6-1|TRBD1|15|few|TRBJ1-2
TGTGCCAGCAGTGAAGTAAGGGACAGGCTTTATGGCTACACCTTC
CASSEVRDRLYGYTF
>TRBV7-6|TRBD1|17|.|TRBJ2-2
TGTGCCAGCAGCTTCCTTTTGGTGGACAGGGGATCCGGGGAGCTGTTTTTT
CASSFLLVDRGSGELFF
>TRBV7-9|.|15|.|TRBJ2-5
TGTGCCAGCAGCTTCCCCGACAAGTACCAAGAGACCCAGTACTTC
CASSFPDKYQETQYF
>TRBV6-1|.|13|once|TRBJ1-5
TGTGCCAGCAGCGCCCCGTTTGATCAGCCCCAGCATTTT
CASSAPFDQPQHF
>TRBV6-5|TRBD1|12|.|TRBJ2-7
TGTGCCAGCGGGACAGTCTCCTACGAGCAGTACTTC
CASGTVSYEQYF
>TRBV9|.|13|.|TRBJ1-1
TGTGCCAGCAGCGTCGACGGGAACACTGAAGCTTTCTTT
CASSVDGNTEAFF
>TRBV13|TRBD2|15|.|TRBJ2-7
TGTGCCAGCAGTCTCCGACTAGCGGGGGGCTACGAGCAGTACTTC
CASSLRLAGGYEQYF
>TRBV6-5|.|14|once|TRBJ2-7
TGTGCCAGCAGTCTATTTGGGACTCACTACGAGCAGTACTTC
CASSLFGTHYEQYF
>TRBV2|TRBD1|13|.|TRBJ1-2
TGTGCCAGCACCGGGACAGCGAACTATGGCTACACCTTC
CASTGTANYGYTF
>TRBV5-6|TRBD1|16|.|TRBJ1-2
TGTGCCAGCAGCTACAGACAGGGGAGCTTTCACTATGGCTACACCTTC
CASSYRQGSFHYGYTF
>TRBV5-8|.|13|.|TRBJ2-7
TGTGCCAGCAGCTTATGGACACTCTACGAGCAGTACTTC
CASSLWTLYEQYF